This TCR beta chain emerged from a study of regulatory T cells in long-lasting Graves disease. The sample holds many counts of this clonotype. Antigen: not known. The CDR3 is made up of 13 amino acids. V was clipped by 8 bases and J by 2 bases; unmatched bases: 3. The TCR beta library used iRepertoire HTBI primers with Arm-PCR amplification of CDR3. In the authors' methods: Detected in the samples were just over 60 TRBV and around 15 TRBJ segments. TCRdb fed the multiplex PCR reads into MiXCR, producing one record per CDR3 protein. TCRdb, rather than the study authors, made the V and J calls. This sample yields 400,000 to 500,000 distinct CDR3 sequences, of which less than 15% are seen a single time; approximately 15% belongs to the top ten. Time point reported: newly diagnosed GD, antithyroid drugs for less than 3 months. Researchers made the TCR library from RNA that was extracted from PBMCs. Study findings and constraints: The study found TRBV28, TRBJ1-2 and TRBJ2-5 favored in persistent disease.

The data also belong to a second study, concerning T cells in Graves' hyperthyroidism and ophthalmopathy. That report adds: The TCR CDR3 was amplified in a first-round RT-PCR using the HTBI primer set. Model-based prediction identified ophthalmopathy a median roughly six months prior to its onset.

The source material was peripheral blood mononuclear cells (PBMCs), sampled at new diagnosis, from a patient treated with antithyroid drugs. The TCR comes from a woman aged 45 to 65 with Graves disease. The chain carries TRBV12-3 or TRBV12-4 and TRBJ1-2; 9 bases match TRBD1. The CDR3, as DNA: TGTGCCAGCGGGACAGGGACGAACTATGGCTACACCTTC. Translation: CASGTGTNYGYTF.